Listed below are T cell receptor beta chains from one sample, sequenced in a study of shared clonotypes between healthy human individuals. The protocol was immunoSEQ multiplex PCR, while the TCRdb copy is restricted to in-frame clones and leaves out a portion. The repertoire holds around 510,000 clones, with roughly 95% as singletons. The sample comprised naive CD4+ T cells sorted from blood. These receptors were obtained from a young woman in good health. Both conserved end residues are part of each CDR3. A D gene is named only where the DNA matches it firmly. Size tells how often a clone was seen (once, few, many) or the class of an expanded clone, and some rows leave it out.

CAISESQGNTEAFF,TRBV10-3,-,TRBJ1-1,once
CASSPGASSYEQYF,TRBV18,-,TRBJ2-7,-
CASSFDFDPGGTEAFF,TRBV28,-,TRBJ1-1,-
CASSLMSTTSSGNTIYF,TRBV5-5,-,TRBJ1-3,-
CASSLTVSVDLGGYTF,TRBV28,-,TRBJ1-2,-
CASSLYTGEQYF,TRBV11-3,-,TRBJ2-5,-
CASSEQRRETQYF,TRBV10-2,-,TRBJ2-5,-
CASSGDIGRYGYTF,TRBV2,-,TRBJ1-2,-
CASSVEAGGYGYTF,TRBV9,TRBD1,TRBJ1-2,-
CASSLWELAGTQYF,TRBV7-9,-,TRBJ2-5,-
CAISTTGWFQPQHF,TRBV10-3,-,TRBJ1-5,-
CASSPSGSGPDTQYF,TRBV4-2,TRBD2,TRBJ2-3,-
CASSLQAKSYEQYF,TRBV11-1,-,TRBJ2-7,-
CASSPGLASGELFF,TRBV11-3,TRBD2,TRBJ2-2,-
CASSPGSSTDTQYF,TRBV7-3,-,TRBJ2-3,-
CASSPWDSRNQPQHF,TRBV6-5,TRBD1,TRBJ1-5,-
CASSSGGSYEQYF,TRBV2,TRBD1,TRBJ2-7,-
CASSLGVRLAVRTDTQYF,TRBV5-1,-,TRBJ2-3,-
CASSPRAGSTGTEAFF,TRBV4-1,-,TRBJ1-1,-
CASSLAPASGTHEQYF,TRBV7-9,TRBD2,TRBJ2-7,-
CASSHRVEKLFF,TRBV28,-,TRBJ1-4,-
CASSLGQGGNTIYF,TRBV5-1,TRBD1,TRBJ1-3,-
CASSYRASNQPQHF,TRBV6-5,-,TRBJ1-5,few
CAWSPPGTSDEQFF,TRBV30,TRBD2,TRBJ2-1,once
CASTPTRGAGYTF,TRBV6-5,-,TRBJ1-2,-
CASGPSNQPQHF,TRBV28,-,TRBJ1-5,-
CASSAGTQETQYF,TRBV19,-,TRBJ2-5,-
CASSLTIAGGPSYNEQFF,TRBV4-1,TRBD2,TRBJ2-1,-
CASKVGGARGAFF,TRBV28,-,TRBJ1-1,-
CASSLFGIYEQYF,TRBV7-9,-,TRBJ2-7,once
CASTPGTGLSNEQFF,TRBV4-1,TRBD1,TRBJ2-1,-
CASSEFSGSNQPQHF,TRBV2,-,TRBJ1-5,-